The 27 T cell receptor beta chains listed next were all sequenced from one sample in a study of blood T cells in healthy people across ages. A second roughly 7 to 11 cycle PCR used barcoded and J-beta primers. TCRdb reprocessed the 5' RACE reads via MiXCR and lists one record per CDR3 protein. The table records 1.8 million or so distinct CDR3 sequences, around 40% of them present only once. Specimen: blood. The receptors originated from a human donor in good health.

The table lists this clonotype with a count of one. The V and J genes are TRBV7-9 and TRBJ2-7; D might be TRBD2 (5 bases). V lost 5 bases and J lost 4, with 18 bases in between. Germline loops: CDR1 SEHNR, CDR2 FQNEAQ (reference sequence). The CDR3 runs to 15 residues. DNA for the CDR3: TGTGCCAGCAGCCGCGGACGGGGTGGTATATACGAGCAGTACTTC. Its protein is CASSRGRGGIYEQYF.

This clonotype was counted a few times. The chain uses TRBV11-2 and TRBJ2-4; D remains unclear. TRBJ2-7 matches the DNA end more closely, so the J call is doubtful. The CDR3 extends over 12 amino acids. Looked up from germline, CDR1 is SGHAT and CDR2 is FQNNGV. For the CDR3, the DNA is TGTGCCAGCAGCTCCAACCCCTACGAGCAGTACTTC. As protein: CASSSNPYEQYF.

The chain links TRBV12-3 or TRBV12-4 to TRBJ1-1; 7 bases match TRBD1. The CDR3 runs to 12 residues. With V trimmed by 11 bases and J by 12 bases, 15 bases remained unmatched. In DNA, the CDR3 is TGTGCCCGACGGCGGACAGGAAGGTTTACTTTCTTT. It specifies CARRRTGRFTFF.

The chain uses TRBV13 and TRBJ2-1; D possibly corresponds to TRBD2 (5 bases). V was pared by 5 bases and J by 6 bases, with 17 bases between. This CDR3 has 15 residues. CDR1 is PRHDT and CDR2 is FYEKMQ in the germline V gene (reference sequence). The CDR3 DNA sequence: TGTGCCAGCAGCCCCTATCAGAGGGCGGGCAATGAGCAGTTCTTC. Its translation is CASSPYQRAGNEQFF.

The chain employs TRBV6-6 and TRBJ2-5; 9 nucleotides line up with TRBD2. The CDR3 consists of 16 residues. Trimming removed 6 bases from V and 1 base from J; junction bases left unmatched: 9. CDR1 is MNHNY, CDR2 SVGAGI, per germline (reference sequence). CDR3 coding DNA: TGTGCCAGCAGCTCTCACCAGCGGGGGGCCCAAGAGACCCAGTACTTC. Translating gives CASSSHQRGAQETQYF.

This clonotype showed up just a few times. The chain couples TRBV7-8 to TRBJ1-1, with D possibly being TRBD1 (5 bases). V lost 3 bases and J 5 bases, leaving 13 bases between the germline ends. Germline CDR1 reads SGHVS; CDR2 reads FQNEAQ. The CDR3 totals 14 residues. Here the CDR3 reads CASSLGRARTEAFF. The CDR3 nucleotides are TGTGCCAGCAGCTTGGGCAGGGCTAGGACTGAAGCTTTCTTT.

This clonotype occurred a few times. The chain links TRBV6-1 to TRBJ2-7; D gene unclear. Germline-derived CDR1 and CDR2 are MNHNS and SASEGT. The V and J ends lost 1 base and 3 bases respectively, with 13 bases between them. The CDR3 runs 15 residues. CDR3 nucleotide sequence: TGTGCCAGCAGTGAAGTGAGGAACCCTTACTACGAGCAGTACTTC. Translated, it gives CASSEVRNPYYEQYF.

The chain links TRBV4-2 to TRBJ2-5; 10 bases are shared with TRBD2. The CDR3 has 17 residues. Germline V lookup: CDR1 LGHNA, CDR2 YNFKEQ. V lost 4 bases, J lost 4 bases, and 12 bases stayed unmatched. The CDR3 region has the DNA TGTGCCAGCAGCCCCAAGGGGAGCGGGGGGGCCCTAGAGACCCAGTACTTC. This encodes CASSPKGSGGALETQYF.

This clonotype came up a few times. The J gene is TRBJ1-2, the V gene TRBV25-1; unclear D gene. Trimming removed 2 bases at V and 3 bases at J, with 22 bases between. Per the germline V gene, CDR1 is MGHDK and CDR2 is SYGVNS. The CDR3 contains 18 residues. Here the CDR3 reads CASSEETARPPNYYGYTF. DNA of the CDR3: TGTGCCAGCAGTGAAGAGACGGCGAGGCCACCCAACTACTATGGCTACACCTTC.

The V and J genes are TRBV24-1 and TRBJ2-1, with D maybe TRBD2 (6 bases). The CDR3 sequence is 15 residues long. Germline values: CDR1 KGHDR, CDR2 SFDVKD. Trimming removed 5 bases at V and 7 bases at J, with 17 bases between. CDR3 loop: CATSVGRGNLNEQFF. The CDR3 bases are TGTGCCACCAGTGTTGGCCGGGGGAACCTTAATGAGCAGTTCTTC.

This rearrangement joins TRBV6-5 to TRBJ1-1, with D maybe TRBD1 (6 bases). CDR1 is MNHEY and CDR2 is SVGAGI in the germline V gene. The V gene lost 6 bases and the J gene lost 2 bases, with 13 bases spanning the gap. CDR3 length: 14 residues. DNA for the CDR3: TGTGCCAGCAGCCGGGTCGGGGGCAACACTGAAGCTTTCTTT. Translated: CASSRVGGNTEAFF.

A few counts support this clonotype. The rearrangement links TRBV5-1 to TRBJ2-3; no clear D gene. The germline CDR1 and CDR2 sequences are SGHRS and YFSETQ. CDR3 length: 15 amino acids. The V gene lost 1 base and the J gene lost 1 base, with 10 bases spanning the gap. CDR3 in amino acids: CASSLFRSGTDTQYF. The CDR3 DNA is TGCGCCAGCAGCTTGTTCAGATCTGGCACAGATACGCAGTATTTT.

The table lists this clonotype with a few counts. The chain combines TRBV6-1 with TRBJ2-1; 7 nucleotides match TRBD1. Germline V lookup: CDR1 MNHNS, CDR2 SASEGT. Trimming at V came to 1 base and at J to 13 bases, leaving 7 bases not matched to a gene. The CDR3 loop spans 13 amino acids. The CDR3 nucleotides are TGTGCCAGCAGTGAAGAGGAACAGGGGAATCAGTTCTTC. It yields the protein CASSEEEQGNQFF.

The sample holds a few counts of this clonotype. The chain joins TRBV5-8 to TRBJ1-4, with D uncertain. V shed 5 bases and J shed 2 bases, with 4 bases lying between them. The CDR3 contains 12 residues. Germline assignment: CDR1 SGHTS and CDR2 YDEGEE. The CDR3 DNA reads as TGTGCCAGCAGGGGGACTAATGAAAAACTGTTTTTT. The encoded protein is CASRGTNEKLFF.

This clonotype was recorded a few times. The genes are TRBV2 and TRBJ1-2; 7 nucleotides align to TRBD1. The germline CDR1 and CDR2 sequences are SNHLY and FYNNEI. The junction had 8 bases not matched to a gene; V was cut back by 5 bases and J by 5 bases. This CDR3 is built from 14 residues. The CDR3 nucleotides read TGTGCCAGCAGTCCTGGGACAGCTGTTTATGGCTACACCTTC. Translation gives CASSPGTAVYGYTF.

This clonotype was recorded a few times. This sequence joins TRBV13 and TRBJ2-1, with TRBD2 as a possible D gene (5 bases). This CDR3 is built from 14 residues. Germline-derived CDR1 and CDR2 are PRHDT and FYEKMQ (reference sequence). Trimming shortened V by 4 bases and J by 8 bases, and 15 bases separated the two germline ends. The CDR3 reads CASSYNRGRDEQFF. The CDR3 DNA is TGTGCCAGCAGCTACAATCGGGGTAGGGATGAGCAGTTCTTC.

The chain is built from TRBV4-3 and TRBJ1-1; the D gene is possibly TRBD1 (6 bases). The V and J ends lost 2 bases and 0 bases respectively, with 10 bases between them. The CDR3 is made up of 15 amino acids. Germline V gene sequence: CDR1 LGHNA, CDR2 YSLEER. The CDR3 sequence: CASSQQQGMNTEAFF. Here the CDR3 DNA reads TGCGCCAGCAGCCAACAACAGGGCATGAACACTGAAGCTTTCTTT.

The chain links TRBV7-3 to TRBJ2-1; 8 positions match TRBD2. Germline trimming cut 3 bases from V and 5 bases from J; bases unmatched to any gene: 6. This CDR3 comprises 15 residues. The germline gives CDR1 SGHTA, CDR2 FQGTGA. The CDR3 loop reads CASSFRGGAHNEQFF. DNA for the CDR3: TGTGCCAGCAGCTTTCGGGGGGGAGCGCACAATGAGCAGTTCTTC. The whole variable domain, filled in from reference TRBV7-3 and TRBJ2-1, reads GAGVSQTPSNKVTEKGKYVELRCDPISGHTALYWYRQSLGQGPEFLIYFQGTGAADDSGLPNDRFFAVRPEGSVSTLKIQRTERGDSAVYLCASSFRGGAHNEQFFGPGTRLTVL.

The gene calls are TRBV7-3 and TRBJ1-2; D is unclear. This CDR3 has 13 amino acids. Trimming removed 5 bases from V and 8 bases from J, with 15 bases in between. CDR1 is SGHTA and CDR2 is FQGTGA in the germline V gene. CDR3 DNA sequence: TGTGCCAGCAGCCGTGAAGACGACCACGGCTACACCTTC. The encoded protein is CASSREDDHGYTF.

CDR3 coding DNA: TGCAGTGCTAGAGAGGGACCGGGAGATATTCAGCCCCAGCATTTT. As protein: CSAREGPGDIQPQHF. The V gene is TRBV20-1, the J gene TRBJ1-5; D may be TRBD1 (5 bases). The length of the CDR3 is 15 residues. Germline V lookup: CDR1 DFQATT, CDR2 SNEGSKA (reference sequence). V lost 0 bases to trimming and J lost 6 bases, with 15 bases between them.

Of note for this clonotype: Germline and junction disagree at one end, which may indicate a read error. Here the CDR3 reads CANSFTRTGFTYNEQFF. The DNA of the CDR3 is TGTGCCAACAGCTTCACCCGGACAGGGTTCACCTACAATGAGCAGTTCTTC. The genes are TRBV5-5 and TRBJ2-1; 8 nucleotides match TRBD1. This CDR3 comprises 17 residues. Germline CDR1 is SGHKS and CDR2 is YYEKEE (reference sequence).

The chain carries TRBV6-5 and TRBJ1-1, with 10 bases fitting TRBD1. Germline values: CDR1 MNHEY, CDR2 SVGAGI. The CDR3 is 15 residues long. J was trimmed by 6 bases and V by 0 bases; bases with no gene match: 4. CDR3 nucleotides: TGTGCCAGCAGTTACTCTGACAGGGGGCTATCTGAAGCTTTCTTT. Amino acid sequence: CASSYSDRGLSEAFF.

This clonotype was seen only a few times. This sequence joins TRBV20-1 and TRBJ1-1; the D is unclear. V was clipped by 4 bases and J by 2 bases, with 11 bases between them. Germline V lookup: CDR1 DFQATT, CDR2 SNEGSKA (reference sequence). The CDR3 is made up of 13 amino acids. The CDR3 DNA sequence: TGCAGTGCTACGCACGTGGGAAACACTGAAGCTTTCTTT. The encoded protein is CSATHVGNTEAFF.

In this sample, this clonotype turned up a few times. The V and J genes are TRBV21-1 and TRBJ1-1. TRBV21-1 is described as a pseudogene. This CDR3 spans 14 amino acids. The CDR3 reads CASSKDGLNTEAFF. The CDR3 DNA reads TGTGCCAGCAGCAAAGACGGGCTGAACACTGAAGCTTTCTTT.

This sequence joins TRBV6-5 and TRBJ1-1; 8 bases are a match to TRBD1. The CDR3 is 15 residues long. Germline loops: CDR1 MNHEY, CDR2 SVGAGI. The V gene end was trimmed by 2 bases and the J gene end by 10 bases; junction bases not matched to a gene: 12. CDR3 sequence: CASSYPAGGRRRAFF. The CDR3, as DNA: TGTGCCAGCAGTTACCCCGCAGGGGGCAGAAGGAGAGCTTTCTTT.

The rearrangement uses TRBV7-7 and TRBJ2-7; D is unresolved. Germline V gives CDR1 SSHAT, CDR2 FNYEAQ (reference sequence). CDR3 length: 15 amino acids. V was clipped by 6 bases and J by 0 bases, with 15 bases between them. CDR3 amino acids: CASSFHFGTSYEQYF. CDR3 coding DNA: TGTGCCAGCAGTTTTCACTTCGGTACCTCCTACGAGCAGTACTTC.

The chain employs TRBV6-4 and TRBJ2-1, with 7 bases matching TRBD1. The V and J ends lost 5 bases and 12 bases, in that order; junction bases with no gene match: 10. Germline CDR1 is MRHNA and CDR2 is SNTAGT. This CDR3 is built from 13 residues. CDR3 DNA: TGTGCCAGCAGTCCCCGAGGGGGCTATGGGCAGTTCTTC. It is translated as CASSPRGGYGQFF.